A selection of T cell receptor beta chains follows, all from one sample in a study of blood T cell repertoires in COVID-19. Libraries were prepared by immunoSEQ multiplex PCR; TCRdb keeps only in-frame clonotypes and omits some of them. The sample carries fewer than 150,000 clones, approximately 87% recorded once. The sample taken for sequencing was peripheral blood. These receptors originate from a woman aged 40 to 50 with acute or convalescent COVID-19. CDR3s include the opening cysteine and the closing phenylalanine or tryptophan. D genes are given only for firm matches. A row's size may be missing; if present it is once, few, many or a size class.

len	abundance	d_gene	j_gene	v_gene	CDR3aa	CDR3nt
14	once	TRBD2	TRBJ2-7	TRBV7-2	CASSFSGRLYEQYF	TGTGCCAGCAGCTTTAGCGGGAGACTCTACGAGCAGTACTTC
15	once	TRBD1	TRBJ2-5	TRBV5-1	CASSFTGTAQETQYF	TGCGCCAGCAGCTTCACGGGGACAGCTCAAGAGACCCAGTACTTC
16	NA	NA	TRBJ2-1	TRBV7-8	CASSLARVPSYNEQFF	TGTGCCAGCAGCTTAGCCAGGGTGCCCTCCTACAATGAGCAGTTCTTC
13	NA	NA	TRBJ2-7	TRBV6-5	CASSRQSSYEQYF	TGTGCCAGCAGTCGACAGTCCTCCTACGAGCAGTACTTC
16	NA	TRBD1	TRBJ1-3	TRBV11-3	CASSHGQGISGNTIYF	TGTGCCAGCAGCCACGGACAGGGAATCTCTGGAAACACCATATATTTT
15	NA	TRBD1	TRBJ2-1	TRBV4-1	CASSQTDRAINEQFF	TGCGCCAGCAGCCAGACGGACAGGGCAATCAATGAGCAGTTCTTC
14	NA	TRBD1	TRBJ2-5	TRBV13	CASSLRDRQETQYF	TGTGCCAGCAGCTTAAGGGACAGGCAAGAGACCCAGTACTTC
15	few	NA	TRBJ2-1	TRBV7-9	CASSLIGRKGLEQFF	TGTGCCAGCAGCTTAATCGGGAGAAAGGGACTTGAGCAGTTCTTC
15	NA	NA	TRBJ1-6	TRBV6-5	CASSYGVEANSPLHF	TGTGCCAGCAGTTACGGGGTGGAGGCAAATTCACCCCTCCACTTT
15	once	TRBD2	TRBJ2-7	TRBV28	CASSVAGGSSYEQYF	TGTGCCAGCAGTGTAGCGGGGGGCAGCTCCTACGAGCAGTACTTC
16	NA	TRBD1	TRBJ1-2	TRBV27	CASSPRIRDRGFGYTF	TGTGCCAGCAGTCCCCGGATACGGGACAGGGGATTTGGCTACACCTTC
14	NA	TRBD1	TRBJ1-1	TRBV28	CASSSGQGAFEAFF	TGTGCCAGCAGTTCGGGACAGGGGGCGTTTGAAGCTTTCTTT
11	NA	NA	TRBJ1-3	TRBV6-4	CAPGTGNTIYF	TGTGCCCCCGGGACTGGAAACACCATATATTTT
13	NA	NA	TRBJ2-7	TRBV5-1	CASTSTASYEQYF	TGCGCCAGCACCTCGACAGCATCCTACGAGCAGTACTTC
15	NA	NA	TRBJ2-1	TRBV7-2	CASSPDSSTYNEQFF	TGTGCCAGCAGCCCCGACAGTTCTACCTACAATGAGCAGTTCTTC
16	NA	TRBD2	TRBJ2-5	TRBV5-1	CASSSLWGGSQETQYF	TGCGCCAGCAGCTCGCTTTGGGGGGGGTCCCAAGAGACCCAGTACTTC
16	NA	TRBD1	TRBJ1-5	TRBV6-5	CASSYSAGQGNQPQHF	TGTGCCAGCAGTTACTCAGCGGGACAGGGAAATCAGCCCCAGCATTTT
15	NA	NA	TRBJ2-1	TRBV7-2	CASSLARDLYNEQFF	TGTGCCAGCAGCTTAGCGCGGGATCTTTACAATGAGCAGTTCTTC
15	NA	NA	TRBJ2-1	TRBV11-3	CASSLGLASYNEQFF	TGTGCCAGCAGCTTAGGATTAGCGTCCTACAATGAGCAGTTCTTC
14	NA	TRBD1	TRBJ2-2	TRBV2	CASGGQANTGELFF	TGTGCCAGCGGGGGACAGGCGAACACCGGGGAGCTGTTTTTT
17	NA	TRBD1	TRBJ2-4	TRBV6-2/TRBV6-3	CASSGWTGGLAKNIQYF	TGTGCCAGCAGTGGTTGGACAGGGGGGTTGGCCAAAAACATTCAGTACTTC
14	NA	NA	TRBJ2-7	TRBV11-1	CASSQQTGTYEQYF	TGTGCCAGCAGCCAGCAGACAGGAACCTACGAGCAGTACTTC
14	NA	NA	TRBJ2-1	TRBV7-9	CASSLASGVDEQFF	TGTGCCAGCAGCTTAGCATCAGGCGTCGATGAGCAGTTCTTC
14	NA	TRBD2	TRBJ2-7	TRBV10-3	CAIRSGRSSYEQYF	TGTGCCATCAGGAGCGGGAGGAGCTCCTACGAGCAGTACTTC
14	NA	NA	TRBJ1-2	TRBV5-1	CASSLGASYYGYTF	TGCGCCAGCAGCTTGGGGGCCTCCTACTATGGCTACACCTTC
18	NA	TRBD2	TRBJ2-1	TRBV5-1	CASSFPSGGPTSYNEQFF	TGCGCCAGCAGCTTCCCTAGCGGGGGGCCAACCTCCTACAATGAGCAGTTCTTC
17	NA	TRBD1	TRBJ2-6	TRBV25-1	CASSVPGQGYGANVLTF	TGTGCCAGCAGTGTACCGGGACAGGGGTACGGGGCCAACGTCCTGACTTTC
16	NA	NA	TRBJ2-6	TRBV27	CASSLKGGGLTTVLTF	TGTGCCAGCAGTTTAAAGGGCGGGGGCCTCACCACCGTCCTGACTTTC
15	once	TRBD2	TRBJ2-3	TRBV9	CASSALAGGTDTQYF	TGTGCCAGCAGCGCATTAGCGGGGGGCACAGATACGCAGTATTTT
11	NA	NA	TRBJ2-7	TRBV30	CAWRYLGEQYF	TGTGCCTGGCGCTACCTCGGGGAGCAGTACTTC
15	NA	NA	TRBJ1-3	TRBV18	CASSPGQGQANTIYF	TGTGCCAGCTCACCCGGGCAGGGGCAGGCAAACACCATATATTTT
16	NA	TRBD2	TRBJ2-3	TRBV7-2	CASSIRLAGGSDTQYF	TGTGCCAGCAGCATTAGGCTAGCGGGAGGGTCAGATACGCAGTATTTT
15	NA	TRBD2	TRBJ2-7	TRBV10-3	CAISESISGSYEQYF	TGTGCCATCAGTGAGTCGATTAGCGGGAGCTACGAGCAGTACTTC
15	NA	TRBD2	TRBJ2-7	TRBV28	CASRGGGFLSYEQYF	TGTGCCAGCAGGGGCGGGGGGTTCCTCTCCTACGAGCAGTACTTC
14	few	NA	TRBJ1-4	TRBV5-1	CASSLGTASEKLFF	TGCGCCAGCAGCTTGGGGACAGCATCTGAAAAACTGTTTTTT
14	once	TRBD1	TRBJ1-2	TRBV20-1	CSAIDFGTGYGYTF	TGCAGTGCTATTGATTTCGGGACAGGGTATGGCTACACCTTC
14	NA	NA	TRBJ2-5	TRBV19	CASSISLEGETQYF	TGTGCCAGTAGTATTAGTCTAGAGGGAGAGACCCAGTACTTC
18	NA	NA	TRBJ1-6	TRBV14	CASSQDWAGANYNSPLHF	TGTGCCAGCAGCCAAGATTGGGCAGGGGCGAACTATAATTCACCCCTCCACTTT
15	once	TRBD2	TRBJ2-2	TRBV2	CASSVSGGPTGELFF	TGTGCCAGCAGCGTTAGCGGGGGTCCCACCGGGGAGCTGTTTTTT
17	NA	NA	TRBJ2-2	TRBV7-2	CASSTNPGSRNTGELFF	TGTGCCAGCAGCACTAATCCAGGGTCAAGAAACACCGGGGAGCTGTTTTTT
15	NA	TRBD2	TRBJ2-7	TRBV7-8	CASSSLAGGSYEQYF	TGTGCCAGCAGCTCCCTGGCGGGAGGGTCCTACGAGCAGTACTTC